The 17 T cell receptor beta chains below all came from one sample that was sequenced in a study of blood T cell repertoires in COVID-19. TCRdb's table, derived via immunoSEQ multiplex PCR, lists solely in-frame clones and lacks some. This sample has approximately 280,000 clones, with approximately 86% found just once. The sequencing input was PBMCs or T cells enriched from blood (not recorded which). Every receptor here comes from a woman between 18 and 30 years old who had recovered from COVID-19.

The chain's CDR3 is CASSYRQGRTGELFF. The CDR3 DNA follows: TGTGCCAGCAGTTATCGACAGGGGAGGACCGGGGAGCTGTTTTTT. The chain combines TRBV6-5 with TRBJ2-2; 8 bases agree with TRBD1. The CDR3 extends over 15 amino acids. Germline trimming cut 3 bases from V and 5 bases from J; bases unmatched to any gene: 5. Germline assignment: CDR1 MNHEY and CDR2 SVGAGI.

A single count supports this clone. V is TRBV19 and J is TRBJ1-2, with D possibly being TRBD1 (6 bases). Germline CDR1 LNHDA, CDR2 SQIVND (reference sequence). V lost 6 bases and J 7 bases, leaving 21 bases between the germline ends. The CDR3 sequence is 15 residues long. The CDR3 bases are TGTGCCAGTAGCAGAAGACAGGCTTTAGGAGTTGGCTACACCTTC. It yields the protein CASSRRQALGVGYTF.

This clone has only one observation. The rearrangement uses TRBV19 and TRBJ2-4; the D gene is possibly TRBD2 (7 bases). The CDR3 has 15 amino acids. V was shortened by 2 bases and J by 3 bases, with 11 bases between the two germline ends. Germline loops: CDR1 LNHDA, CDR2 SQIVND (reference sequence). DNA for the CDR3: TGTGCCAGTAGTATACGGGGGGCGGTCAAAAACATTCAGTACTTC. It codes for CASSIRGAVKNIQYF. The full variable domain, completed using reference TRBV19 and TRBJ2-4, is DGGITQSPKYLFRKEGQNVTLSCEQNLNHDAMYWYRQDPGQGLRLIYYSQIVNDFQKGDIAEGYSVSREKKESFPLTVTSAQKNPTAFYLCASSIRGAVKNIQYFGAGTRLSVL.

V is TRBV10-3 and J is TRBJ1-2; TRBD1 matches at 9 bases. The CDR3 runs to 14 residues. Germline V CDR1 and CDR2: ENHRY, SYGVKD. V lost 11 bases to trimming and J lost 4 bases; unmatched junction nucleotides: 11. The DNA of the CDR3 is TGTGCCGTTAACCCGGGACAGGGTACCTATGGCTACACCTTC. Translated: CAVNPGQGTYGYTF.

The J gene is TRBJ2-7, the V gene TRBV7-2; TRBD1 matches at 11 bases. The CDR3 totals 17 residues. In germline, CDR1 is SGHTA, CDR2 FQGNSA. V trimming: 5 bases; J trimming: 0 bases; junction bases outside the gene matches: 9. CDR3 nucleotide sequence: TGTGCCAGCAGCCCCACCGGGACAGGGGGTTTCTCCTACGAGCAGTACTTC. It yields the protein CASSPTGTGGFSYEQYF.

This chain uses TRBV14 with TRBJ2-7, with 10 bases lining up with TRBD2. The CDR3 is 15 residues long. J was trimmed by 2 bases and V by 3 bases; bases with no gene match: 4. Germline V gives CDR1 SGHDN, CDR2 FVKESK. The CDR3 reads CASSHERGGTYEQYF. In DNA form, the CDR3 reads TGTGCCAGCAGCCACGAGCGGGGGGGCACCTACGAGCAGTACTTC.

The gene calls are TRBV3-1 (or the pseudogene TRBV3-2) and TRBJ2-7; 7 bases are a match to TRBD2. With V trimmed by 1 base and J by 2 bases, 8 bases remained unmatched. The germline gives CDR1 LGHDT, CDR2 YNNKEL (reference sequence). The CDR3 totals 16 residues. In DNA form, the CDR3 reads TGTGCCAGCAGCCAAGGGCCCAGCGGGATTACCTACGAGCAGTACTTC. Translating it yields CASSQGPSGITYEQYF.

This chain uses TRBV30 with TRBJ1-2; possible D gene TRBD1, 6 bases. The CDR3 is made up of 13 amino acids. Trimming removed 4 bases at V and 7 bases at J, with 16 bases between. Germline V CDR1 and CDR2: GTSNPN, SVGIG (reference sequence). The CDR3 coding sequence is TGTGCCTGGACGACAGGCCGGGAGGTTGGCTACACCTTC. Protein sequence: CAWTTGREVGYTF.

The chain combines TRBV7-2 with TRBJ2-1, with 9 nucleotides matching TRBD2. The V and J ends lost 8 bases and 6 bases, in that order; junction bases with no gene match: 17. Germline CDR1 and CDR2: SGHTA and FQGNSA. The CDR3 length is 17 residues. DNA for the CDR3: TGTGCCAGCTCCTACCCCGGCGGGGGGGCGGGGGGCAATGAGCAGTTCTTC. Protein: CASSYPGGGAGGNEQFF.

The chain links TRBV5-1 to TRBJ1-4; D call uncertain. Between the trimmed V and J ends, which lost 2 bases and 0 bases, there was a span of 11 bases. The CDR3 length is 16 residues. Germline CDR1 and CDR2: SGHRS and YFSETQ. In DNA, the CDR3 is TGCGCCAGCAGCTTAAGAGGAACCGCAACTAATGAAAAACTGTTTTTT. Its translation: CASSLRGTATNEKLFF. Variable domain in full (rest from reference TRBV5-1 and TRBJ1-4): KAGVTQTPRYLIKTRGQQVTLSCSPISGHRSVSWYQQTPGQGLQFLFEYFSETQRNKGNFPGRFSGRQFSNSRSEMNVSTLELGDSALYLCASSLRGTATNEKLFFGSGTQLSVL.

This chain links TRBV4-1 with TRBJ2-7; 9 bases agree with TRBD2. The germline CDR1 and CDR2 sequences are MGHRA and YSYEKL. This CDR3 has 14 residues. V lost 1 base, J lost 6 bases, and 4 bases stayed unmatched. The CDR3 sequence is CASSQGGGRGEQYF. CDR3 coding DNA: TGCGCCAGCAGCCAAGGCGGCGGGAGGGGCGAGCAGTACTTC.

The chain carries TRBV28 and TRBJ2-3; 12 bases map to TRBD2. The J segment lost 4 bases and the V segment lost 7 bases, leaving 9 bases of the junction unmatched. Per germline, CDR1 MDHEN and CDR2 SYDVKM. The CDR3 is 16 residues long. This chain's CDR3 is CASNHPSGRASDTQYF. In nucleotides, the CDR3 is TGTGCCAGCAACCATCCTAGCGGGAGGGCCTCAGATACGCAGTATTTT.

The chain links TRBV6-5 to TRBJ2-3; D gene unclear. V was shortened by 2 bases and J by 2 bases, with 11 bases between the two germline ends. Germline CDR1 is MNHEY and CDR2 is SVGAGI. The CDR3 spans 15 residues. CDR3 protein: CASSYVAEATDTQYF. CDR3 nucleotides: TGTGCCAGCAGTTACGTCGCCGAGGCCACAGATACGCAGTATTTT.

The V gene is TRBV11-2, the J gene TRBJ1-1; D gene unclear. V dropped 2 bases and J dropped 3 bases, with 7 bases sitting between them. The CDR3 totals 13 residues. Germline assignment: CDR1 SGHAT and CDR2 FQNNGV. For the CDR3, the DNA is TGTGCCAGCAGCTTAAGACAATACACTGAAGCTTTCTTT. This sequence encodes CASSLRQYTEAFF.

The gene calls are TRBV3-1 (or the pseudogene TRBV3-2) and TRBJ2-3; D remains unclear. With 4 bases removed from V and 4 bases from J, the gap between germline ends came to 12 bases. This CDR3 comprises 14 residues. Germline lookup yields CDR1 LGHDT and CDR2 YNNKEL (reference sequence). The CDR3 protein is CASSPRVRADTQYF. The DNA for the CDR3 is TGTGCCAGCAGCCCCCGGGTCCGGGCAGATACGCAGTATTTT.

With respect to this clone: This same CDR3 is encoded by further DNA sequences in the sample. The chain uses TRBV4-1 and TRBJ2-5; TRBD2 agrees at 9 bases. With 1 base clipped from V and 2 bases from J, the junction kept 2 bases outside the gene matches. This CDR3 spans 15 amino acids. Germline values: CDR1 MGHRA, CDR2 YSYEKL. The CDR3 DNA sequence: TGCGCCAGCAGCCAAGTGGCGGGAGGGCAAGAGACCCAGTACTTC. Translation gives CASSQVAGGQETQYF.

The chain couples TRBV2 to TRBJ2-3; 11 bases line up with TRBD2. This CDR3 contains 16 residues. V lost 6 bases, J lost 2 bases, and 7 bases stayed unmatched. Germline lookup yields CDR1 SNHLY and CDR2 FYNNEI. The CDR3 loop reads CASRYGLAGYTDTQYF. The DNA of the CDR3 is TGTGCCAGCAGGTATGGACTAGCGGGCTACACAGATACGCAGTATTTT. Using reference TRBV2 and TRBJ2-3 for the parts outside the CDR3, the full variable domain is EPEVTQTPSHQVTQMGQEVILRCVPISNHLYFYWYRQILGQKVEFLVSFYNNEISEKSEIFDDQFSVERPDGSNFTLKIRSTKLEDSAMYFCASRYGLAGYTDTQYFGPGTRLTVL.